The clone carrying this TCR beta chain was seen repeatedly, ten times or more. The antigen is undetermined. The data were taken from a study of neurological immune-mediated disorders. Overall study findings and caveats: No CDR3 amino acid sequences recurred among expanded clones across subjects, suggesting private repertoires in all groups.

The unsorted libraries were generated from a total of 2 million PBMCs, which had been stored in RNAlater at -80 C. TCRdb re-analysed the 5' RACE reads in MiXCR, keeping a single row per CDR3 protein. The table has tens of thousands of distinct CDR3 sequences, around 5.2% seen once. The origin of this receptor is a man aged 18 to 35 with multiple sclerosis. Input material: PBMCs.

The CDR3 bases are TGTGCCAGCAGTAGGGCGGGAGGCACAGATACGCAGTATTTT. It encodes CASSRAGGTDTQYF. The genes are TRBV7-3 and TRBJ2-3, with 7 positions matching TRBD2. Germline V CDR1 and CDR2: SGHTA, FQGTGA. After removal of 6 bases from V and 1 base from J, the junction contained 4 bases not matched to a gene. This CDR3 comprises 14 residues.